This T cell receptor (beta chain) is drawn from a study of beta chain features in type 1 diabetes. Overall study findings and caveats: Within patients, naive, central memory and Treg TCRB repertoires seemed more similar than within healthy donors.

Via CD45RO/CCR7/CD25/CD127/CD95/CD27, cells of the CD4+ naive, central memory, regulatory and stem cell-like memory subsets were sorted. Investigators reverse transcribed all isolated RNA, so they sequenced expressed TCRB transcripts. The table came from immunoSEQ multiplex PCR; TCRdb's copy has only in-frame clones and leaves some out. The sample yields roughly 230,000 clones, over 8.5% seen once. This clone was counted a few times. Antigen specificity is unknown. V lost 6 bases, J lost 4 bases, and 6 bases stayed unmatched. The CDR3 contains 14 residues. Germline CDR1 MNHEY, CDR2 SVGAGI. The rearrangement joins TRBV6-5 to TRBJ1-3; TRBD1 matches 7 bases. Sequencing was carried out using naive CD4+ T cells from blood. This receptor was identified in a woman aged 18-35 years in good health. This chain's CDR3 is CASSGQVWGNTIYF. The CDR3, as DNA: TGTGCCAGCAGCGGACAGGTTTGGGGAAACACCATATATTTT.